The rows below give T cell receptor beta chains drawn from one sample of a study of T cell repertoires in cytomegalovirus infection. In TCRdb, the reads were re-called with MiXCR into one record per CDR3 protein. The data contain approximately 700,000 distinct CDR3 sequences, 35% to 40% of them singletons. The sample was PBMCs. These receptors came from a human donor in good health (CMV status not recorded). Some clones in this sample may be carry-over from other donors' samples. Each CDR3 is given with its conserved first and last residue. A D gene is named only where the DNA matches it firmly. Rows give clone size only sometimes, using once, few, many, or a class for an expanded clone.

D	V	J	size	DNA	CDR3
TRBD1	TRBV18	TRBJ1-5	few	TGTGCCAGCTCACCTTCGACAGGGGGCAACCAGCCCCAGCATTTT	CASSPSTGGNQPQHF
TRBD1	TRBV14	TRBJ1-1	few	TGTGCCAGCAGCCGACTGGACAGGAGGTCTGAAGCTTTCTTT	CASSRLDRRSEAFF
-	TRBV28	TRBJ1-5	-	TGTGCCAGCAGAACTATCAATCAGCCCCAGCATTTT	CASRTINQPQHF
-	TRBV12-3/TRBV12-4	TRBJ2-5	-	TGTGCCAGCAGTCCACAACAGGGAGCGGGGGAGACCCAGTACTTC	CASSPQQGAGETQYF
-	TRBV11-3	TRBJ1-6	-	TGTGCCCCTAAACGGTGGCAGGGTGACTCACCCCTCCACTTT	CAPKRWQGDSPLHF
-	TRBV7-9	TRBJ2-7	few	TGTGCCAGCAGCCCACTCTTGGGACTTCACTACGAGCAGTACTTC	CASSPLLGLHYEQYF
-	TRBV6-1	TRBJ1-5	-	TGTGCCAGCAGATCAACAGTGAATCAGCCCCAGCATTTT	CASRSTVNQPQHF
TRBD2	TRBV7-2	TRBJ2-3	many	TGTGCCAGCAGCAGAGGGACTAGGCCAGATACGCAGTATTTT	CASSRGTRPDTQYF
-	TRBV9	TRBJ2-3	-	TGTGCCAGCAGCGTAGGCTACACAGATACGCAGTATTTT	CASSVGYTDTQYF
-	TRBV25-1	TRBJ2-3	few	TGTGCCAGCAGTGATCCGACTAGGGTTAAGAGCACAGATACGCAGTATTTT	CASSDPTRVKSTDTQYF
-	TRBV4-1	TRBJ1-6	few	TGCGCCAGCAGCCAAGAGTGGACCCCCAGGTCCTCACCCCTCCACTTT	CASSQEWTPRSSPLHF
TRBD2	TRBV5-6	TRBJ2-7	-	TGTGCCAGCAGCTTTCCTAGCGGGGGGCTGAGCTCCTACGAGCAGTACTTC	CASSFPSGGLSSYEQYF
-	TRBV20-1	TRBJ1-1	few	TGCAGTGCCCCCCTGGGGGGGAGCCTCATGAACACTGAAGCTTTCTTT	CSAPLGGSLMNTEAFF
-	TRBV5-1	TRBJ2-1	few	TGCGCCAGCAGCTTGGGTGTGGGGGACTACAATGAGCAGTTCTTC	CASSLGVGDYNEQFF
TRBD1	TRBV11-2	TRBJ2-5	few	TGTGCCAGCAGACAAAAGTCGACAGGGGGATTTGGGGAGACCCAGTACTTC	CASRQKSTGGFGETQYF
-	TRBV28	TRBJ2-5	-	TGTGACAGCAGTTTCTCTCAGGCGGGTCAAGAGACCCATTACTTC	CDSSFSQAGQETHYF
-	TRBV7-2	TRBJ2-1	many	TGTGCCAGCAGCTTAGTCAGAGGGGGGTCTAGCTCCTACAATGAGCAGTTCTTC	CASSLVRGGSSSYNEQFF
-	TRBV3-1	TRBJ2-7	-	TGTGCCAGCAGCCAAGATTGGCAGAAAACCTACGAGCAGTACTTC	CASSQDWQKTYEQYF
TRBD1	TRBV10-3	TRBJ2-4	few	TGTGCCATCAGTGAGACCGACAGGGGGGTAGACATTCAGTACTTC	CAISETDRGVDIQYF
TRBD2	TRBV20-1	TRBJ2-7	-	TGCAGTGCGAATCCGTACGGGACTAGCGGGATCCCAGGCGTATACGAGCAGTACTTC	CSANPYGTSGIPGVYEQYF
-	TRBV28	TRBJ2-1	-	TGTGCCAGCCAACTCGGGGGCGGGACGAACAATGAGCAGTTCTTC	CASQLGGGTNNEQFF
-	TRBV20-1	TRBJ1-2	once	TGCAGTGCTAGAAGGGAATCCTATGGCTACACCTTC	CSARRESYGYTF
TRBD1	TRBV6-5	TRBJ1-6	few	TGTGCCAGCAGTTACTTCGGGACAGGGGTCTATAATTCACCCCTCCACTTT	CASSYFGTGVYNSPLHF
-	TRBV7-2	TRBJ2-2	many	TGTGCCAGCAGCTTGGGGGGTGGCGGGGAGCTGTTTTTT	CASSLGGGGELFF
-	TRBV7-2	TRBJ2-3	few	TGTGCCAGCAGTATCAGAGGGGGATATACAGATACGCAGTATTTT	CASSIRGGYTDTQYF
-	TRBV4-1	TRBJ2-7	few	TGCGCCAGCAGCCAAGATAGGTCCGGTAACTACGAGCAGTACTTC	CASSQDRSGNYEQYF
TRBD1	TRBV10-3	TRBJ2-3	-	TGTGCCATCAGTGTTGGGACAGTTCCTAGCACAGATACGCAGTATTTT	CAISVGTVPSTDTQYF
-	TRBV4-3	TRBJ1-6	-	TGCGCCAGCAGCCAAGTACTAGGAGAGAGCTCCTATAATTCACCCCTCCACTTT	CASSQVLGESSYNSPLHF
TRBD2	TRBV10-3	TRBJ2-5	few	TGTGCCATCAGTGTTGGATTAGTTGTAGGGACTAGCGGGAATTTCTTGGAGACCCAGTACTTC	CAISVGLVVGTSGNFLETQYF
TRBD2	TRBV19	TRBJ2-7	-	TGTGCCAGTAGTCCGGGGACTAGGAGGAACGAGCAGTACTTC	CASSPGTRRNEQYF
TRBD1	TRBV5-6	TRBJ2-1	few	TGTGCCAGCAGTTCCGGACAGGGCTACAATGAGCAGTTCTTC	CASSSGQGYNEQFF
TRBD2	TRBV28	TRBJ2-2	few	TGTGCCAGCAGTTTAATAATAGCGGGAGGCACCGGGGAGCTGTTTTTT	CASSLIIAGGTGELFF